This T cell receptor (beta chain) came from a study of PD-L1 blockade in urothelial cancer. Across the whole study: The study recovered a median of approximately 150,000 T cells per blood sample.

The germline V gene has CDR1 KGHSH and CDR2 LQKENI. This CDR3 has 19 residues. Germline trimming cut 3 bases from V and 0 bases from J; bases unmatched to any gene: 12. As for time point: peripheral blood 6 weeks after treatment start. Spike-ins of synthetic TCR analog templates went into each PCR. Produced via immunoSEQ multiplex PCR; TCRdb's table is partial and in-frame only. The sample includes approximately 28,000 clones, roughly 84% of them seen just once. This TCR derives from a man in his 70s with urothelial cancer. The source was PBMCs, collected around atezolizumab (anti-PD-L1) treatment. The chain couples TRBV18 to TRBJ2-1, with 9 nucleotides matching TRBD1. The CDR3 DNA reads TGTGCCAGCTCACCTCGGGGACAGGGAAAAATATTCTCCTACAATGAGCAGTTCTTC. It codes for CASSPRGQGKIFSYNEQFF. The full variable domain, completed using reference TRBV18 and TRBJ2-1, is NAGVMQNPRHLVRRRGQEARLRCSPMKGHSHVYWYRQLPEEGLKFMVYLQKENIIDESGMPKERFSAEFPKEGPSILRIQQVVRGDSAAYFCASSPRGQGKIFSYNEQFFGPGTRLTVL.